This T cell receptor (beta chain) was profiled in a study of T-cell memory formation after mild COVID-19. Overall study findings and caveats: Cross-reactive memory seemingly joined, as some responding clones were found in pre-infection memory. Mainly in CM and EM were contracting CD4+ clones; CD8+ were in EMRA. Whereas later expanders leaned CD4+, clones contracting day 15 to 85 showed a balanced CD4/CD8 makeup.

Trimming at V came to 5 bases and at J to 5 bases, leaving 8 bases not matched to a gene. There are 14 residues in the CDR3. Germline lookup yields CDR1 SGHRS and CDR2 YFSETQ. In the case of this clonotype: Its antigen remains unidentified.

The 5'RACE method, run with constant-segment primers, produced TCR alpha and TCR beta cDNA libraries (carrying sample barcodes and UMIs). TCRdb reanalysed the 5' RACE reads using MiXCR and keeps one entry per CDR3 protein. Of a few hundred thousand distinct CDR3 sequences listed, roughly 20% are singletons. The clonotype was recovered from a man aged 18 to 30 who had mild COVID-19 (a few samples of this study predate the infection). Cell type and time point are not known. The sequencing input was PBMCs or a T cell subset sorted from them (not recorded which). V and J are TRBV5-1 and TRBJ2-7; 9 positions match TRBD2. CDR3 coding DNA: TGCGCCAGCAGGGGCTTTCTAGCGGGGAACGAGCAGTACTTC. Encoded protein: CASRGFLAGNEQYF.